The rows below give T cell receptor beta chains drawn from one sample of a study of blood T cell repertoires in COVID-19. Profiled with immunoSEQ multiplex PCR; TCRdb holds only in-frame clones, not every one. The table has roughly 150,000 clones, 80% to 90% seen once. The source material was peripheral blood. These receptors were taken from a woman of 80 years or more with COVID-19, enrolled during active disease. Both conserved end residues are part of each CDR3. Each record gives: V gene, clone size, J gene, D gene, CDR3 DNA, CDR3 protein. D genes are given only for firm matches. Size tells how often a clone was seen (once, few, many) or the class of an expanded clone, and some rows leave it out.

TRBV28	-	TRBJ1-1	-	TGTGCCAGCAGTTTTCAGGGCCTGAACACTGAAGCTTTCTTT	CASSFQGLNTEAFF
TRBV6-5	-	TRBJ2-1	-	TGTGCCAGCAGAACATCTCAGGGGAATAATGAGCAGTTCTTC	CASRTSQGNNEQFF
TRBV11-3	-	TRBJ2-1	-	TGTGCCAGCAGCAAGCGGGCCGGCAATGAGCAGTTCTTC	CASSKRAGNEQFF
TRBV5-4	-	TRBJ2-7	-	TGTGCCAGCAGTTACACCGGGGGTAGTATCGAGCAGTACTTC	CASSYTGGSIEQYF
TRBV29-1	-	TRBJ1-3	-	TGCAGCGCGTTCGGGACTGCGGACTCTGGAAACACCATATATTTT	CSAFGTADSGNTIYF
TRBV7-2	-	TRBJ2-7	-	TGTGCCAGCAGCTTCTTATCTGGGGCCTTCCACGAGCAGTACTTC	CASSFLSGAFHEQYF
TRBV9	-	TRBJ1-1	TRBD1	TGTGCCAGCAGCGCCGGACAGGGATTGAACACTGAAGCTTTCTTT	CASSAGQGLNTEAFF
TRBV5-4	-	TRBJ1-2	-	TGTGCCAGCAGCTCAGGCGGACAGAGAGGCTACACCTTC	CASSSGGQRGYTF
TRBV30	-	TRBJ2-3	TRBD1	TGTGCCTGGGGAGGACAGGGGCCCACAGATACGCAGTATTTT	CAWGGQGPTDTQYF
TRBV3-1/TRBV3-2	-	TRBJ1-3	-	TGTGCCAGCAGCGCGGGACTCTCTGGAAACACCATATATTTT	CASSAGLSGNTIYF
TRBV19	-	TRBJ1-1	-	TGTGCCAGTAGTATAGATCCCCCTGGGTCGGCCAGGCGATCTGAAGCTTTCTTT	CASSIDPPGSARRSEAFF
TRBV7-9	-	TRBJ2-7	TRBD1	TGTGCCAGCAGCTTAGCAGGGGGCTACGCCTACGAGCAGTACTTC	CASSLAGGYAYEQYF
TRBV5-5	-	TRBJ2-1	-	TGTGCCAGCAGCTTGGTCTTGTCCAATGAGCAGTTCTTC	CASSLVLSNEQFF
TRBV18	once	TRBJ1-1	TRBD1	TGTGCCAGCTCGCAGACAGGGCGCACTGAAGCTTTCTTT	CASSQTGRTEAFF
TRBV6-6	few	TRBJ1-2	-	TGTGCCAGCAGTGACCCCGGGGGAGCTAACTATGGCTACACCTTC	CASSDPGGANYGYTF
TRBV18	once	TRBJ1-2	-	TGTGCCAGCTCCCCGGACATGGGGGCGGTCTATGGCTACACCTTC	CASSPDMGAVYGYTF
TRBV27	-	TRBJ2-3	TRBD2	TGTGCCAGCAGTTTACCAGCGGGGGGCACAGATACGCAGTATTTT	CASSLPAGGTDTQYF
TRBV28	once	TRBJ1-2	TRBD1	TGTGCCAGCAGTTTCCGGCGACAGGGGAACTATGGCTACACCTTC	CASSFRRQGNYGYTF
TRBV5-8	-	TRBJ2-7	TRBD1	TGTGCCAGCAGCTTGCCGTCTCTACAGGGGGCCAACGAGCAGTACTTC	CASSLPSLQGANEQYF
TRBV5-1	-	TRBJ2-7	TRBD2	TGCGCCAGCAGGCAAACTAGCGAATACGAGCAGTACTTC	CASRQTSEYEQYF
TRBV7-2	once	TRBJ1-5	TRBD1	TGTGCCAGCAGAAGGACAGGGCTAGCCAATCAGCCCCAGCATTTT	CASRRTGLANQPQHF
TRBV19	-	TRBJ2-7	TRBD2	TGTGCCAGTAGTACCGGGGGGGAGCAGTACTTC	CASSTGGEQYF
TRBV19	-	TRBJ1-6	-	TGTGCCAGTAGTTCCCGAGCCTCCTATAATTCACCCCTCCACTTT	CASSSRASYNSPLHF
TRBV7-8	once	TRBJ2-7	TRBD2	TGTGCCAGCAGCTTTTTCGGCGGGGGGCCGGGCGAGCAGTACTTC	CASSFFGGGPGEQYF
TRBV14	-	TRBJ2-3	-	TGTGCCAGCAGCCAACGAGCCACAGATACGCAGTATTTT	CASSQRATDTQYF
TRBV28	-	TRBJ2-3	-	TGTGCCAGCAGGGAACGAGCGGGCACAGATACGCAGTATTTT	CASRERAGTDTQYF
TRBV2	-	TRBJ2-1	TRBD2	TGTGCCAGCAGTGGTACTAGCGGGCCCAATGAGCAGTTCTTC	CASSGTSGPNEQFF
TRBV5-1	-	TRBJ2-2	TRBD2	TGCGCCAGCAGCTCATCCGGGACTAGCGGGAGAAGGACCGGGGAGCTGTTTTTT	CASSSSGTSGRRTGELFF
TRBV21-1	-	TRBJ2-1	-	TGTGCCAGCAGCAAGGAACCAGGACTAGCGGAAAACAATGAGCAGTTCTTC	CASSKEPGLAENNEQFF
TRBV9	-	TRBJ2-7	TRBD2	TGTGCCAGCAGCGTAGTCCCTAGCGGTGTCCTTGGGGAGCAGTACTTC	CASSVVPSGVLGEQYF
TRBV7-2	-	TRBJ1-2	-	TGTGCCAGCAGCTTAGTTCAAACGCATACAGGGATAAGGGGCTATGGCTACACCTTC	CASSLVQTHTGIRGYGYTF
TRBV9	-	TRBJ2-5	-	TGTGCCAGCAGCGTAGATGACAGGTATCAAGAGACCCAGTACTTC	CASSVDDRYQETQYF
TRBV4-1	-	TRBJ1-6	TRBD1	TGCGCCAGCAGCCACCGGACAGGCAGCCCTCGTTATAATTCACCCCTCCACTTT	CASSHRTGSPRYNSPLHF
TRBV6-2/TRBV6-3	-	TRBJ2-3	TRBD1	TGTGCCAGCAGTTACTTACTAGGACAGGGACACACAGATACGCAGTATTTT	CASSYLLGQGHTDTQYF
TRBV12-5	-	TRBJ2-7	TRBD2	TGTGCTAGTGGTTTTCGGCTGTGGGGAGGGGTGGGCTACGAGCAGTACTTC	CASGFRLWGGVGYEQYF
TRBV12-3/TRBV12-4	-	TRBJ1-1	-	TGTGCCAGCAGACAACAGAACACTGAAGCTTTCTTT	CASRQQNTEAFF
TRBV18	once	TRBJ2-7	-	TGTGCCAGCTCACTCTCAGGGGAAGTAGTGTACGAGCAGTACTTC	CASSLSGEVVYEQYF
TRBV7-2	-	TRBJ1-3	-	TGTGCCAGCAGCTTAGAGGGGGTATCTGGAAACACCATATATTTT	CASSLEGVSGNTIYF
TRBV7-2	once	TRBJ2-7	-	TGTGCCAGCAGCTTAGTCTTGGGGCAGTACGAGCAGTACTTC	CASSLVLGQYEQYF
TRBV30	-	TRBJ1-1	TRBD1	TGTGCCTGGAGTCCGGACAGGCTCTCTGAAGCTTTCTTT	CAWSPDRLSEAFF
TRBV7-9	-	TRBJ1-5	TRBD1	TGTGCCAGCAGCTTACATACAGGGGGCCCCAATCAGCCCCAGCATTTT	CASSLHTGGPNQPQHF
TRBV7-2	few	TRBJ1-5	TRBD1	TGTGCCAGCAGCTCCACAGGGGGCGGATCTGGGCTGCCCCAGCATTTT	CASSSTGGGSGLPQHF
TRBV9	-	TRBJ2-7	-	TGTGCCAGCAGCGTAGACGGGTACGAGCAGTACTTC	CASSVDGYEQYF
TRBV10-2	-	TRBJ1-5	-	TGCGCCAGCAGTGAACTCAGGGCCCGTTCTCAGCCCCAGCATTTT	CASSELRARSQPQHF
TRBV19	-	TRBJ2-1	-	TGTGCCAGCAAAGGGGTCAACTCCTACAATGAGCAGTTCTTC	CASKGVNSYNEQFF
TRBV7-3	-	TRBJ2-7	-	TGTGCCAGCAGCTTAGACACCCCGGACGAGCAGTACTTC	CASSLDTPDEQYF
TRBV20-1	-	TRBJ2-7	TRBD1	TGCAGTGCGGGCAGGGGGTACGAGCAGTACTTC	CSAGRGYEQYF
TRBV7-2	-	TRBJ2-5	TRBD2	TGTGCCAGCAGCCGTAGCGGGCAAGAGACCCAGTACTTC	CASSRSGQETQYF
TRBV14	-	TRBJ2-3	-	TGTGCCAGCAGCCCAGGGGTCATTCGGGGAGATACGCAGTATTTT	CASSPGVIRGDTQYF
TRBV19	-	TRBJ2-2	TRBD1	TGTGCCAGTATCCCAGGGACAGGGCGGCTGTTTTTT	CASIPGTGRLFF